These T cell receptor beta chains were read from a single sample in a study of blood T cells in healthy people across ages. TCRdb redid the calling of the 5' RACE reads with MiXCR, one entry per CDR3 protein. In the table there are 600,000 to 850,000 distinct CDR3 sequences, around 46% of which are singletons. Material: blood. All receptors come from a woman aged 55 to 70 in good health. CDR3s include the opening cysteine and the closing phenylalanine or tryptophan. Fields, in order: clone size, V gene, J gene, D gene, CDR3 DNA, CDR3 protein. A D gene is named only where the DNA matches it firmly. Clone sizes are given selectively: once, few, many, or a class where the clone is expanded.

-	TRBV6-2/TRBV6-3	TRBJ2-1	-	TGTGCCAGCAGTTACGGGAGGCAGAATCAAGAGACCCAGTTCTTC	CASSYGRQNQETQFF
-	TRBV4-1	TRBJ2-7	-	TGCGCCAGCAGCCCGACGGAGGTGGGAGCCTACGAGCAGTACTTC	CASSPTEVGAYEQYF
-	TRBV30	TRBJ1-2	-	TGTGCCTGCCAGGCGGATGGCTACACCTTC	CACQADGYTF
-	TRBV2	TRBJ2-1	-	TGTGCCGGCAGTGCTATCAATGAGCAGTTCTTC	CAGSAINEQFF
many	TRBV5-1	TRBJ2-1	TRBD1	TGCGCCAGCAGCAACCGGGACAGGGGGGGCAATGAGCAGTTCTTC	CASSNRDRGGNEQFF
-	TRBV2	TRBJ2-3	-	TGTGCCAGCAGTGACCTCCCTCTAGGAGCAGGGCTGGGAGATACGCAGTATTTT	CASSDLPLGAGLGDTQYF
few	TRBV5-1	TRBJ1-1	TRBD1	TGCGCCAGCAGCTCACAGGGGGCTTCGGCTGAAGCTTTCTTT	CASSSQGASAEAFF
-	TRBV6-5	TRBJ1-2	-	TGTGCCAGCAGTGCACAGGAAAACTATGGCTACACCTTC	CASSAQENYGYTF
few	TRBV21-1	TRBJ2-4	-	TGTGCCAGCACCTTAGCCCCGCAGGGAACCAAAAACATTCAGTACTTC	CASTLAPQGTKNIQYF
-	TRBV6-2/TRBV6-3	TRBJ1-1	-	TGTGCCAGCACTAGGCGGGCCTCGGACACTGAAGCTTTCTTT	CASTRRASDTEAFF